Sequencing of this T cell receptor (beta chain) was carried out in a study of control samples from healthy donors and cancer patients. CDR3 length equals 13 residues. Germline V gene data show CDR1 as SNHLY and CDR2 as FYNNEI. Trimming stripped 7 bases from V and 5 bases from J, with 15 bases between. Measured with immunoSEQ multiplex PCR; TCRdb has only the in-frame clones, and not every one. The sample lists 70,000 or so clones; roughly 89% were seen once. The receptor was isolated from a man aged 60 to 75 with lung cancer. V is TRBV2 and J is TRBJ2-7, with D possibly TRBD1 on 5 matching bases. Sequencing input: PBMCs. CDR3 DNA: TGTGCCAGCATCGCCCAGGGTGCTCACGAGCAGTACTTC. Residues: CASIAQGAHEQYF.